Detailed here is one T cell receptor beta chain. Its matching antigen is unknown. CDR3 length: 13 residues. The germline gives CDR1 SGHRS, CDR2 YFSETQ. This entry comes from a study of T cells expressing NK-cell markers. About the study: According to the study, TCR beta repertoires originated from sorted CD3+CD56+NKG2C+, CD3+CD56+NKG2C- and CD3+CD56-NKG2C+ T cells. HCMV seropositivity characterized most of the eight sequenced donors, and seronegativity one.

With UMIs, 5'RACE template switching was used to make TCR beta cDNA. TCRdb re-called the 5' RACE reads, yielding one record per CDR3 amino acid sequence without DNA. The sample data list around 550,000 distinct CDR3 sequences. Whole-study findings and limits: No clear determination of HCMV specificity was made for expanded NKG2C+ T cell clones.

The receptor was derived from a man aged 18 to 30 in good health. Material: blood T cells: a sorted CD56 or NKG2C T cell subset, CD4+ or CD8+ T cells, or bulk PBMC T cells (not recorded which). The chain couples TRBV5-1 to TRBJ1-2; TCRdb indicates TRBD1, and absent DNA this call remains unverified. The CDR3 loop is CASSLTGDDGYTF.